This TCR beta chain was sequenced for a study of regulatory T cells in long-lasting Graves disease (dated by TCRdb to the early 2020s). The study in broad terms: Newly diagnosed Graves' disease patients had taken antithyroid drugs for less than 3 months. Peripheral blood TCR sequencing and RNA sequencing compared persistent Graves' disease patients with newly diagnosed Graves' disease patients. The study was conducted in China and was registered as a clinical trial. A total of some 33 samples were covered by TCR sequencing, comprising some 13 persistent and about 20 newly diagnosed Graves' disease patients.

This clonotype was recorded at least ten times. The antigen this receptor binds is unknown. No base-level quality is on record; no much larger clone is a single base apart. Looking up the germline V gene (reference sequence) yields CDR1 LGHDT and CDR2 YNNKEL. V loses 4 bases of germline sequence and J loses 6 bases, and the interval between the two ends is 10 bases. The CDR3 spans 13 residues, from the cysteine through the phenylalanine. The sequence is cut down to CDR3 DNA, 39 bases in frame from base 1. Results and caveats for the whole study, not just this receptor: TRBV28, TRBJ1-2 and TRBJ2-5 were preferentially used in persistent disease, while TRBV20-1 and TRBJ2-1 were favored in newly diagnosed disease. Sequencing and analysis were restricted to the TCR beta chain. Compared with newly diagnosed patients, persistent Graves' disease patients had lower TCR Shannon entropy and fewer highly expanded clones, which suggests clonal expansion. Because the primary lesion, thyroid tissue, could not be accessed, the study looked at peripheral blood alone. The authors noted that the small sample size was a limitation that may lower accuracy. Patients with persistent disease shared more public clonotypes (about 2,900) than newly diagnosed patients did (966).

This specimen's time point label, per the study, means: newly diagnosed GD, antithyroid drugs for less than 3 months. RNA was extracted from PBMCs in TRIzol for both TCR sequencing and RNA sequencing. The diagnosis of Graves' disease followed American Thyroid Association guidelines. The patients came from an endocrinology department in Xi'an, China. From each patient, approximately 9 milliliters of peripheral blood was collected into an EDTA anticoagulant tube. Ficoll Paque Plus density gradient separation was used to isolate PBMCs, and no further T cell sorting was performed. An Agilent 2100 Bioanalyzer and agarose gel were used to assess RNA quality, and a NanoDrop 2000 was used to measure RNA concentration. Receptor libraries were prepared by multiplex PCR. TCRdb records Illumina HiSeq 4000 as the sequencer. To build TCR beta libraries, CDR3 regions were amplified by Arm-PCR using iRepertoire HTBI primers. Gel purification was performed on PCR products prior to sequencing. Turning to the authors' computational methods: A total of under 80 TRBV and more than twelve TRBJ segments were identified across samples and were used for gene usage analysis of CDR3 amino acid clonotypes. Filtered high-quality paired reads were merged into contigs using COPE and FqMerger. BLAST was used to align contigs to the IMGT TRBV, TRBD and TRBJ reference genes, and CDR3 was defined following IMGT. Any clonotype with a frequency above 0.1% was classified as a highly expanded clone. Shannon entropy was used to measure repertoire diversity, and the Gini coefficient was used to measure V-J evenness. Public clonotypes were defined as clonotypes shared by more than one individual. The public sequencing data were trimmed at Q25 with fastp and processed into clonotypes with MiXCR by TCRdb, which kept only in-frame beta chains. Every CDR3 protein is listed once, alongside the most common genes and DNA of its rows. The V and J calls were not made by the authors but by TCRdb's processing. Recorded for this sample are about half a million distinct CDR3 sequences; around 13% of them occurred a single time. The top ten constitute about 8.3% of the sample.

These data were also reused for a study on T cells in Graves' hyperthyroidism and ophthalmopathy. The second paper further reports: Graves' hyperthyroidism was defined as stable when no progression to ophthalmopathy occurred over 18 months of follow-up. Hyperthyroidism patients were aged 18 to 65 years and newly diagnosed, with disease duration of less than 2 months. Patients with uncontrolled infections, other autoimmune diseases, pregnancy or lactation were excluded. Diagnoses were established on the basis of clinical symptoms, serum thyroxine and TRAb, thyroid ultrasound, and orbital computed tomography. The TCR CDR3 was subjected to a first round of RT-PCR using the HTBI primer set and the Qiagen OneStep RT-PCR kit. Blood samples also contained most of the expanded thyroid clonotypes (frequency above 0.001), which suggests that blood repertoires may reflect thyroid immune responses. In cross-validation, a model built on a 13 V-J signature told ophthalmopathy apart from stable hyperthyroidism with about 90% sensitivity and approximately 81% specificity, and in testing the same model reached 80%/75%. In validation, the model predicted progression to ophthalmopathy with about 71% sensitivity and 72% to 85% specificity, a median of 6.5 months before onset. A discovery cohort of 95 to 100 patients, 43 with Graves' ophthalmopathy and fewer than 65 with stable Graves' hyperthyroidism, was used to find distinguishing TCR V-J signatures. Prospective prediction of ophthalmopathy was tested in an independent validation cohort consisting of some 20 hyperthyroidism patients and around 16 patients who later progressed to ophthalmopathy. The 95 to 100 discovery patients were randomly split 7:3 into training and test sets. Thyroid tissue and blood T-cell repertoires from about six Graves' hyperthyroidism patients were also compared in the study. Once sampling was done, hyperthyroidism patients were given methimazole at a starting dose of 30 mg daily, whereas ophthalmopathy patients were given high-dose intravenous methylprednisolone. Libraries were constructed in a second round of multiplex PCR, after which size selection and purification were carried out. Paired-end sequencing of the libraries was performed with 100 bp reads on an Illumina HiSeq2000. Raw data were processed with SOAPnuke, discarding reads with adapters, uncalled bases, mean Phred below 15, or no exact constant-primer or identifier match. High-quality paired reads were merged with COPE v1.2.5, and unique nucleotide sequences were defined as clonotypes. MiTCR v1.1 was used to align the clonotypes against IMGT TRBV, TRBD and TRBJ reference segments. Analysis was restricted to V-J combinations with a frequency above 0.0001, which covered roughly 99% of repertoires. The TCS score was defined as F50 (clonal expansion) divided by E x V (chaos), with BLOSUM62-based TCRdist calculated between CDR3 peptides within each V-J. Welch's t-statistics and random forest reduced 450 to 600 V-J features to under 15, which were used in a naive Bayes classifier (R e1071). Sample size was not statistically predetermined, and investigators were not blinded to group allocation. TCR Vbeta CDR3 sequencing of 120 to 150 peripheral blood samples (approximately 44 ophthalmopathy, about 75 hyperthyroidism and roughly 17 progressor patients) is reported in the paper.

Here the chain combines TRBV3-1 and TRBJ2-1; the D gene is unclear. This sequence was found in a woman in her 30s with Graves disease. Donor details come from another sample of the same person, matched by shared clones. The starting material was peripheral blood mononuclear cells (PBMCs), obtained at new diagnosis, from a patient treated with antithyroid drugs. The base sequence is TGTGCCAGCAGCCCACCGGTGCGCAATGAGCAGTTCTTC. Protein translation: CASSPPVRNEQFF.